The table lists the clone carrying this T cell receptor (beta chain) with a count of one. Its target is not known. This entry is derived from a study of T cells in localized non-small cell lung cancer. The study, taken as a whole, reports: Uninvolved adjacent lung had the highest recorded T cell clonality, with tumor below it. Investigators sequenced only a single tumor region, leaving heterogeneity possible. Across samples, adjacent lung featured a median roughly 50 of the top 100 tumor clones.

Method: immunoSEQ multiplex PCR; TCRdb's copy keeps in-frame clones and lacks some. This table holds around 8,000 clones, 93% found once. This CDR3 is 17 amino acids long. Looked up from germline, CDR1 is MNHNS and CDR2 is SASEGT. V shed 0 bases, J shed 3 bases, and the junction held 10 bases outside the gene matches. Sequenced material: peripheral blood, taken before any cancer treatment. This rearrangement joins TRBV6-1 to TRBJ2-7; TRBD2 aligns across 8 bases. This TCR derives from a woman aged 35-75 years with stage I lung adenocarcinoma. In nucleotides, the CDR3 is TGTGCCAGCAGTGAAGCTCTAGCGGGTACATCCTACTACGAGCAGTACTTC. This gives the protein CASSEALAGTSYYEQYF.